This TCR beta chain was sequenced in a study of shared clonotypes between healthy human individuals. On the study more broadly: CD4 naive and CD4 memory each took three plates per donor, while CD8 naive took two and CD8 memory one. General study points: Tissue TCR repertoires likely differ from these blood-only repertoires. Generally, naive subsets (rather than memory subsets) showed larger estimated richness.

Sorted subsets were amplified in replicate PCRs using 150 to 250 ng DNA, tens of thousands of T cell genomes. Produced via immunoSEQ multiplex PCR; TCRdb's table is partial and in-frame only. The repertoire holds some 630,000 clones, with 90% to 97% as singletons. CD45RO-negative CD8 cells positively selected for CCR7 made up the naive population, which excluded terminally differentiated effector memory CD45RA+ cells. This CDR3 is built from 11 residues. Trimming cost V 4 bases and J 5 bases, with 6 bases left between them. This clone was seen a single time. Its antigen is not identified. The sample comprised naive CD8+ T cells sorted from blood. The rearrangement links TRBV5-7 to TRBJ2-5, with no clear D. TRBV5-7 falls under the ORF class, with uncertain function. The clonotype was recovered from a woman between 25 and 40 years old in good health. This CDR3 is CASSPDETQYF. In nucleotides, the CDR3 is TGTGCCAGCAGCCCCGACGAGACCCAGTACTTC.